This T cell receptor beta chain originates from a study of blood T cell repertoires in COVID-19. Study background: Each recovered donor of Cohort 3 presented with two negative PCRs, clearance, or symptom resolution. T cells, B-cell-depleted T cells, or PBMCs supplied cDNA or gDNA.

The CDR3 consists of 16 residues. After removal of 5 bases from V and 2 bases from J, the junction contained 9 bases not matched to a gene. Germline V gives CDR1 LGHDT, CDR2 YNNKEL (reference sequence). Donors were grouped by their self-reported clinical history. In the study's own analysis: Amplification of reference gene primers provided the estimated nucleated cell counts. This table comes from immunoSEQ multiplex PCR, and its TCRdb copy is limited to in-frame clones, with some not included. The V and J calls and clone size are taken from that table; D and trimming were inferred from the DNA. The data hold approximately 190,000 clones, with approximately 86% observed a single time.

This TCR derives from a woman between 35 and 50 years old in a cohort exposed to, infected with or recovered from COVID-19 (not recorded which). The V call is TRBV3-1 (or the pseudogene TRBV3-2), the J call TRBJ2-5; TRBD2 matches at 9 bases. Input material: PBMCs or T cells enriched from blood (not recorded which). CDR3 nucleotides: TGTGCCAGCAGCGATTATAGCGGGGGAGCACAAGAGACCCAGTACTTC. Its translation is CASSDYSGGAQETQYF.